Following are 29 T cell receptor beta chains from one sample sequenced in a study of memory CD4+ T cells and cytomegalovirus serostatus. Single viable CD3+CD4+CD8-CD45RO+ cells were sorted as the memory CD4+ T cells. Profiled with immunoSEQ multiplex PCR; TCRdb holds only in-frame clones, not every one. The sample holds just under 40,000 clones, around 78% seen once. The sample was memory CD4+ T cells from blood. The receptor set was obtained from an adult in good health and CMV-seronegative.

V usage is TRBV14 and J usage is TRBJ1-1; D not resolved. The CDR3 totals 12 residues. Per the germline V gene, CDR1 is SGHDN and CDR2 is FVKESK. The V and J ends lost 1 base and 5 bases respectively, with 5 bases between them. CDR3 nucleotide sequence: TGTGCCAGCAGCCAAGCGCGGACTGAAGCTTTCTTT. It encodes CASSQARTEAFF.

V usage is TRBV11-2 and J usage is TRBJ2-1; TRBD2 matches 8 bases. Unmatched junction bases numbered 11, after V lost 2 bases and J lost 8 bases. The CDR3 length is 16 residues. Per the germline V gene, CDR1 is SGHAT and CDR2 is FQNNGV. This CDR3 reads CASSLRASTSVYEQFF. The CDR3 DNA follows: TGTGCCAGCAGCTTACGGGCTTCGACTAGCGTCTATGAGCAGTTCTTC.

J is TRBJ1-1 and V is TRBV11-2, with a weak D call TRBD1 (5 bases). CDR1 SGHAT and CDR2 FQNNGV come from the germline V gene. The germline V and J ends were trimmed by 5 bases and 6 bases, with 13 bases remaining between them. This CDR3 comprises 13 residues. CDR3 sequence: CASSRERGPEAFF. The CDR3, as DNA: TGTGCCAGCAGCCGAGAGCGGGGACCTGAAGCTTTCTTT.

CDR3 bases: TGTGCCAGCAGCTTAGTGCAGGGGGTGGGTCAGCCCCAGCATTTT. It encodes CASSLVQGVGQPQHF. The rearrangement links TRBV7-2 to TRBJ1-5, with 7 bases fitting TRBD1. The CDR3 spans 15 residues. Germline V CDR1 and CDR2: SGHTA, FQGNSA. V was pared by 1 base and J by 6 bases, with 6 bases of the junction left unmatched.

The chain uses TRBV7-7 and TRBJ1-5, with no clear D. V was shortened by 5 bases and J by 8 bases, with 13 bases between the two germline ends. The CDR3 runs to 13 residues. Germline CDR1 SSHAT, CDR2 FNYEAQ (reference sequence). This CDR3 is CASSLNPTEPQHF. The CDR3 coding sequence is TGTGCCAGCAGCCTTAACCCCACAGAGCCCCAGCATTTT.

The genes are TRBV5-8 and TRBJ1-2; D uncertain. CDR3 length equals 14 residues. The ends were cut back, 5 bases at V and 2 bases at J, with 13 bases in the middle. Per the germline V gene, CDR1 is SGHTS and CDR2 is YDEGEE. CDR3 region: CASSSGGGNYGYTF. The CDR3 nucleotides read TGTGCCAGCAGTTCGGGAGGAGGGAACTATGGCTACACCTTC.

The V and J genes are TRBV30 and TRBJ1-4; TRBD1 matches at 10 bases. The J segment lost 4 bases and the V segment lost 4 bases, leaving 18 bases of the junction unmatched. The CDR3 is 19 residues long. Germline V gene lookup returns CDR1 GTSNPN and CDR2 SVGIG (reference sequence). CDR3 DNA sequence: TGTGCCTGGAATTCCCGGGACAGGGGTCGACCTCCTCATAATGAAAAACTGTTTTTT. This encodes CAWNSRDRGRPPHNEKLFF.

This clone came up a few times. The gene calls are TRBV30 and TRBJ1-4; D remains ambiguous. Per germline, CDR1 GTSNPN and CDR2 SVGIG (reference sequence). The V end was cut by 2 bases, the J end by 7 bases, with 11 bases between. This CDR3 is 13 amino acids long. The CDR3 nucleotides read TGTGCCTGGAGTCCCAGGAAAGGTGAAAAACTGTTTTTT. Protein: CAWSPRKGEKLFF. The variable domain in full, completed from reference TRBV30 and TRBJ1-4, reads SQTIHQWPATLVQPVGSPLSLECTVEGTSNPNLYWYRQAAGRGLQLLFYSVGIGQISSEVPQNLSASRPQDRQFILSSKKLLLSDSGFYLCAWSPRKGEKLFFGSGTQLSVL.

The chain links TRBV4-1 to TRBJ1-2, with 7 bases identical to TRBD1. With V trimmed by 4 bases and J by 1 base, 9 bases remained unmatched. The CDR3 covers 16 residues. Germline V gene data show CDR1 as MGHRA and CDR2 as YSYEKL. Here the CDR3 DNA reads TGCGCCAGCAGCCTCAGCCGGGACAGCCGTAACTATGGCTACACCTTC. Its protein is CASSLSRDSRNYGYTF.

The V gene is TRBV19, the J gene TRBJ2-5; 9 nucleotides align to TRBD1. The CDR3 consists of 15 residues. The germline V gene has CDR1 LNHDA and CDR2 SQIVND (reference sequence). CDR3 coding DNA: TGTGCTACAGGAAGGGGGGACAGGGCACGAGAGACCCAGTACTTC. This encodes CATGRGDRARETQYF.

The chain combines TRBV2 with TRBJ1-5, with 9 bases aligning to TRBD1. Looked up from germline, CDR1 is SNHLY and CDR2 is FYNNEI. J was trimmed by 7 bases and V by 4 bases; bases with no gene match: 8. The CDR3 contains 15 residues. CDR3 DNA: TGTGCCAGCAGTGCTACTCCGGGACAGGGACAGCCCCAGCATTTT. Its translation is CASSATPGQGQPQHF.

This clone was observed a few times. The chain uses TRBV15 and TRBJ1-2; D is unresolved. V was pared by 5 bases and J by 5 bases, with 15 bases between. Germline CDR1 is LNHNV and CDR2 is YYDKDF (reference sequence). This CDR3 has 14 residues. CDR3 sequence: CATSPPTTAYGYTF. CDR3 DNA sequence: TGTGCCACCAGCCCGCCGACCACAGCGTATGGCTACACCTTC.

This clone showed up just a few times. The chain couples TRBV6-5 to TRBJ2-7, with D unclear. The V gene's germline CDR1 is MNHEY and CDR2 SVGAGI. The CDR3 length is 13 residues. The V end was cut by 6 bases, the J end by 4 bases, with 13 bases between. CDR3 bases: TGTGCCAGCAGCCCGACTGGGAATTACGAGCAGTACTTC. This encodes CASSPTGNYEQYF.

The rearrangement joins TRBV2 to TRBJ2-7, with D unclear. The CDR3 loop spans 14 amino acids. CDR1 is SNHLY and CDR2 is FYNNEI in the germline V gene. V shed 2 bases and J shed 6 bases, with 14 bases lying between them. DNA for the CDR3: TGTGCCAGCAGTGAAAGTCTAGTTTCTCTCGAGCAGTACTTC. It is translated as CASSESLVSLEQYF. The complete variable domain, with remaining parts taken from reference TRBV2 and TRBJ2-7, reads EPEVTQTPSHQVTQMGQEVILRCVPISNHLYFYWYRQILGQKVEFLVSFYNNEISEKSEIFDDQFSVERPDGSNFTLKIRSTKLEDSAMYFCASSESLVSLEQYFGPGTRLTVT.

This clone was counted a few times. V and J are TRBV6-4 and TRBJ2-7; possibly TRBD1 for D (6 bases). CDR1 MRHNA and CDR2 SNTAGT come from the germline V gene. The CDR3 runs to 12 residues. Trimming removed 5 bases from V and 10 bases from J, with 15 bases in between. Written as DNA, the CDR3 is TGTGCCAGCAGTCGCGACAGGCTTTCTCAGTACTTC. Amino acids: CASSRDRLSQYF.

The J gene is TRBJ2-5, the V gene TRBV7-2, with TRBD2 matching 11 bases. The trim removed 1 base at V and 4 bases at J, leaving 8 bases unmatched. The germline CDR1 and CDR2 sequences are SGHTA and FQGNSA. The CDR3 has 17 residues. The CDR3 region has the DNA TGTGCCAGCAGCTTAGTTCGGCTAGCGGGGGGTGTAGAGACCCAGTACTTC. As protein: CASSLVRLAGGVETQYF.

The rearrangement joins TRBV11-2 to TRBJ1-4, with D possibly matching TRBD1 (5 bases). Trimming shortened V by 1 base and J by 5 bases, and 14 bases separated the two germline ends. CDR1 and CDR2 (germline): SGHAT, FQNNGV. The CDR3 has 16 amino acids. The DNA of the CDR3 is TGTGCCAGCAGCTTAGGACCGGGACGTCAGAATGAAAAACTGTTTTTT. Translation gives CASSLGPGRQNEKLFF.

The gene calls are TRBV30 and TRBJ1-2; D gene uncertain. Germline CDR1 is GTSNPN and CDR2 is SVGIG (reference sequence). V was trimmed by 8 bases and J by 2 bases, leaving 15 bases between them. The length of the CDR3 is 13 residues. CDR3 sequence (DNA): TGTGCCCTGCTAGGCAGCATCAACTATGGCTACACCTTC. Translated: CALLGSINYGYTF.

The rearrangement links TRBV4-1 to TRBJ2-5, with unresolved D. In germline, CDR1 is MGHRA, CDR2 YSYEKL. The CDR3 runs to 13 residues. V was cut by 4 bases and J by 5 bases, with 11 bases left in between. The chain's CDR3 is CASSRLAGETQYF. The CDR3 DNA sequence: TGCGCCAGCAGCCGCCTGGCCGGGGAGACCCAGTACTTC.

The chain combines TRBV6-1 with TRBJ2-5, with TRBD2 as a possible D gene (7 bases). The germline V and J ends were trimmed by 4 bases and 3 bases, with 12 bases remaining between them. The CDR3 is made up of 14 amino acids. Looked up from germline, CDR1 is MNHNS and CDR2 is SASEGT. The CDR3 sequence: CASSGGGQKETQYF. The CDR3 DNA reads as TGTGCCAGCAGTGGGGGGGGGCAGAAAGAGACCCAGTACTTC.

The chain carries TRBV11-1 and TRBJ1-2; maybe TRBD1 (5 bases). V was trimmed by 1 base and J by 2 bases, leaving 17 bases between them. Germline V gives CDR1 SGHAT, CDR2 FQDESV (reference sequence). This CDR3 has 17 amino acids. The CDR3 spells CASSLGSVFRTNYGYTF. The CDR3 DNA reads as TGTGCCAGCAGCTTAGGGTCCGTCTTTAGGACAAACTATGGCTACACCTTC. The variable domain in full, completed from reference TRBV11-1 and TRBJ1-2, reads EAEVAQSPRYKITEKSQAVAFWCDPISGHATLYWYRQILGQGPELLVQFQDESVVDDSQLPKDRFSAERLKGVDSTLKIQPAELGDSAMYLCASSLGSVFRTNYGYTFGSGTRLTVV.

The chain joins TRBV6-5 to TRBJ1-1; TRBD1 matches 8 bases. The CDR3 contains 15 residues. Germline CDR1 and CDR2: MNHEY and SVGAGI. V lost 4 bases, J lost 4 bases, and 8 bases stayed unmatched. CDR3 in amino acids: CASSFSTGDPTEAFF. CDR3 bases: TGTGCCAGCAGTTTCTCGACAGGGGACCCCACTGAAGCTTTCTTT.

This clone is labeled medium-sized. The chain joins TRBV6-5 to TRBJ1-4, with TRBD1 as a possible D gene (5 bases). The CDR3 is 14 amino acids. The V and J ends lost 6 bases and 0 bases respectively, with 8 bases between them. The germline V gene has CDR1 MNHEY and CDR2 SVGAGI. The CDR3 DNA is TGTGCCAGCAGAGTGACAGCAACTAATGAAAAACTGTTTTTT. It is translated as CASRVTATNEKLFF.

There are a few counts of this clone. J is TRBJ1-2 and V is TRBV10-1; 8 nucleotides align to TRBD1. This CDR3 spans 15 amino acids. With V trimmed by 4 bases and J by 4 bases, 8 bases remained unmatched. Germline CDR1 WNHNN, CDR2 SYGVQD (reference sequence). CDR3 sequence reads: CASSASRGLAYGYTF. Here the CDR3 DNA reads TGCGCCAGCAGTGCGAGCAGGGGGCTTGCCTATGGCTACACCTTC.

V usage is TRBV6-6 and J usage is TRBJ2-7; TRBD1 matches 8 bases. With 7 bases clipped from V and 1 base from J, the junction kept 6 bases outside the gene matches. This CDR3 spans 14 amino acids. The germline gives CDR1 MNHNY, CDR2 SVGAGI (reference sequence). CDR3 sequence reads: CASKVGQGSYEQYF. CDR3 nucleotides: TGTGCCAGCAAAGTCGGACAGGGTTCCTACGAGCAGTACTTC.

The V call is TRBV10-2, the J call TRBJ1-1, with D perhaps TRBD1 (6 bases). Germline V gene data show CDR1 as WSHSY and CDR2 as SAAADI. This CDR3 comprises 15 residues. V was trimmed by 6 bases and J by 0 bases, leaving 14 bases between them. As DNA, the CDR3 is TGCGCCAGCAGGGACAGTCGAGGGGTGAACACTGAAGCTTTCTTT. This translates into CASRDSRGVNTEAFF.

This chain connects TRBV11-3 to TRBJ2-2, with TRBD1 matching over 7 bases. Germline V gene sequence: CDR1 SGHNT, CDR2 YENEEA. The J segment lost 4 bases and the V segment lost 2 bases, leaving 4 bases of the junction unmatched. This CDR3 contains 15 residues. This CDR3 reads CASSLTGVGTGELFF. The CDR3 DNA reads TGTGCCAGCAGCTTAACAGGGGTGGGCACCGGGGAGCTGTTTTTT.

In this sample, this clone turned up a few times. The chain links TRBV6-1 to TRBJ1-1; no clear D. This CDR3 has 15 residues. Trimming shortened V by 6 bases and J by 0 bases, and 14 bases separated the two germline ends. CDR1 MNHNS and CDR2 SASEGT come from the germline V gene. CDR3: CASRTPGRLNTEAFF. CDR3 coding DNA: TGTGCCAGCAGGACCCCGGGGAGACTGAACACTGAAGCTTTCTTT.

This clone appeared a few times. The chain employs TRBV6-5 and TRBJ1-1; maybe TRBD1 (5 bases). In germline, CDR1 is MNHEY, CDR2 SVGAGI. The CDR3 length is 15 residues. The V end lost 0 bases, the J end lost 4 bases, and 12 bases lay between the germline ends. CDR3 bases: TGTGCCAGCAGTTACTCGAGACGGGGGGGCACTGAAGCTTTCTTT. Translating gives CASSYSRRGGTEAFF.